This is a list of T cell receptor beta chains from one sample in a study of post-analysis software for immune sequencing data. One entry per CDR3 protein results from TCRdb running MiXCR on the PCR reads. The sample lists about 400,000 distinct CDR3 sequences; 30% to 45% were seen once. Sequenced sample: blood. The receptor set was obtained from a girl aged 5-17 years with multiple sclerosis. Each CDR3 is given without its conserved first and last residue.

v_call: TRBV6-4; cdr3_length: 12; cdr3_aa: ARIGTSSYNEQF
v_call: TRBV7-2; cdr3_length: 13; cdr3_aa: ASSLAFTDSYEQY
v_call: TRBV7-2; cdr3_length: 14; cdr3_aa: ASSLGAGGPHKEQY
v_call: TRBV24-1; cdr3_length: 12; cdr3_aa: ATSATATSYEQY
v_call: TRBV29-1; cdr3_length: 11; cdr3_aa: SVGRQGGDTQY
v_call: TRBV7-6; cdr3_length: 14; cdr3_aa: ASSLEGYILAYEQY
v_call: TRBV7-8; cdr3_length: 11; cdr3_aa: ASSHRGLETQY
v_call: TRBV20-1; cdr3_length: 11; cdr3_aa: SARRGVGQPQH
v_call: TRBV6-2/TRBV6-3; cdr3_length: 13; cdr3_aa: ATLRTGTGAYEQY
v_call: TRBV20-1; cdr3_length: 12; cdr3_aa: SAFSGGAEGEQF
v_call: TRBV24-1; cdr3_length: 12; cdr3_aa: ATSDGRGKGGYT
v_call: TRBV5-1; cdr3_length: 16; cdr3_aa: ASRPNGQLAQGNQPQH
v_call: TRBV12-3/TRBV12-4; cdr3_length: 13; cdr3_aa: ASSPRDSDTDTQY
v_call: TRBV5-5; cdr3_length: 11; cdr3_aa: ASSGRGGGEQY
v_call: TRBV4-2; cdr3_length: 14; cdr3_aa: ASSQRATGGENGYT
v_call: TRBV6-6; cdr3_length: 12; cdr3_aa: ASSLGREYNEQF
v_call: TRBV10-3; cdr3_length: 13; cdr3_aa: AISEQRGGYNEQF
v_call: TRBV5-1; cdr3_length: 15; cdr3_aa: ASSLTSGGATPYEQY
v_call: TRBV7-9; cdr3_length: 13; cdr3_aa: ASSPGSGDDYEQY
v_call: TRBV28; cdr3_length: 11; cdr3_aa: ASSLQRRYGYT
v_call: TRBV6-5; cdr3_length: 13; cdr3_aa: ASSYSAGEQETQY
v_call: TRBV7-6; cdr3_length: 14; cdr3_aa: ASSSLLGTAYNEQF
v_call: TRBV5-5; cdr3_length: 14; cdr3_aa: ASSRVQENSYNEQF
v_call: TRBV24-1; cdr3_length: 14; cdr3_aa: ATSEATGQVRNEQF
v_call: TRBV4-1; cdr3_length: 13; cdr3_aa: ASSQDWGLENEQY
v_call: TRBV2; cdr3_length: 14; cdr3_aa: ASSVRYDRIGYEQY
v_call: TRBV7-6; cdr3_length: 11; cdr3_aa: ASSSGRDGELF
v_call: TRBV10-3; cdr3_length: 12; cdr3_aa: AISEDPGVYEQY
v_call: TRBV7-9; cdr3_length: 12; cdr3_aa: ASSSDRSLYEQY
v_call: TRBV12-3/TRBV12-4; cdr3_length: 13; cdr3_aa: ASTPGPDGNQPQH
v_call: TRBV4-2; cdr3_length: 12; cdr3_aa: ASSQEQGEETQY
v_call: TRBV7-2; cdr3_length: 10; cdr3_aa: ASSLVRDTQY
v_call: TRBV15; cdr3_length: 14; cdr3_aa: ATSSGSGGRGNIQY
v_call: TRBV6-5; cdr3_length: 11; cdr3_aa: ASRDRTLSGYT
v_call: TRBV30; cdr3_length: 11; cdr3_aa: AWSGRGGQPQH
v_call: TRBV7-9; cdr3_length: 11; cdr3_aa: ASSRVTNTEAF
v_call: TRBV7-9; cdr3_length: 15; cdr3_aa: ASSHIYRTSPLRTQY
v_call: TRBV20-1; cdr3_length: 15; cdr3_aa: SAQGLAGGSTYNEQF
v_call: TRBV5-5; cdr3_length: 13; cdr3_aa: ASSAGQEMNTEAF
v_call: TRBV7-9; cdr3_length: 14; cdr3_aa: ASIPRRGLLTDTQY
v_call: TRBV4-1; cdr3_length: 14; cdr3_aa: ASSLGMGGRNNEQF
v_call: TRBV12-3/TRBV12-4; cdr3_length: 12; cdr3_aa: ASQKGGENQPQH
v_call: TRBV24-1; cdr3_length: 12; cdr3_aa: ATSDLRQSYGYT
v_call: TRBV20-1; cdr3_length: 12; cdr3_aa: SARRGGPKGTQY
v_call: TRBV12-3/TRBV12-4; cdr3_length: 11; cdr3_aa: ASRLWGEETQY
v_call: TRBV4-1; cdr3_length: 13; cdr3_aa: ASSQDIGINQPQH
v_call: TRBV5-6; cdr3_length: 12; cdr3_aa: ASTLLAGPNEQF
v_call: TRBV9; cdr3_length: 13; cdr3_aa: ASSVVGRATDTQY
v_call: TRBV7-2; cdr3_length: 13; cdr3_aa: ASSSYVGVDYGYT
v_call: TRBV4-2; cdr3_length: 16; cdr3_aa: ASSQEGIIAGGSATQY
v_call: TRBV11-2; cdr3_length: 13; cdr3_aa: ASSQIRKNTGELF
v_call: TRBV9; cdr3_length: 15; cdr3_aa: ASSAKTIMSSYNEQF
v_call: TRBV30; cdr3_length: 11; cdr3_aa: AWTSGGQETQY
v_call: TRBV30; cdr3_length: 10; cdr3_aa: AWSRYNEKLF
v_call: TRBV7-8; cdr3_length: 13; cdr3_aa: ASSPQGADGEKLF
v_call: TRBV3-1; cdr3_length: 10; cdr3_aa: ASSQDTLEQY
v_call: TRBV14; cdr3_length: 14; cdr3_aa: ASSQYIAGGPETQF